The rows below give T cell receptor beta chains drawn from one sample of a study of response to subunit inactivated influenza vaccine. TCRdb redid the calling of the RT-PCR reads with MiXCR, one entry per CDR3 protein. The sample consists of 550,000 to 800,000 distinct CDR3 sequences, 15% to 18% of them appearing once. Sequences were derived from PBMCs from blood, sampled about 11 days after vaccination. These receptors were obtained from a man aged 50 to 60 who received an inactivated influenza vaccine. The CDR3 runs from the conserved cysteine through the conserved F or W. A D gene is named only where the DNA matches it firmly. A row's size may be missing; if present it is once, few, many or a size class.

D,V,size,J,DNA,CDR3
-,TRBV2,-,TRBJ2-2,TGTGCCAGCGACGCGGGGATATACACCGGGGAGCTGTTTTTT,CASDAGIYTGELFF
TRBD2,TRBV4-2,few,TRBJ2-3,TGTGCCAGCAGCCAAGATCTCGCGGGGGACCCTACGCAGTATTTT,CASSQDLAGDPTQYF
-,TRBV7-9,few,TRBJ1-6,TGTGCCAGCAGCTTTCGAATGGATAATTCACCCCTCCACTTT,CASSFRMDNSPLHF
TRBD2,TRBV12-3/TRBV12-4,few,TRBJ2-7,TGTGCCAGCAGCAGACTAGCGGGAGTTCCCTACGAGCAGTACTTC,CASSRLAGVPYEQYF
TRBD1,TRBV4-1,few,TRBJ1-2,TGCGCCAGCAGCCAGCTTACGATTGGGACAGGGATCCCACATGGCTACACCTTC,CASSQLTIGTGIPHGYTF
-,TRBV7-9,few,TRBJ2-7,TGTGCCAGCAGCTTAGTTACAGCACCCTACGAGCAGTACTTC,CASSLVTAPYEQYF
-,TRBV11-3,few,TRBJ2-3,TGTGCCAGCAGCTTAACACAGCAAACAGATACGCAGTATTTT,CASSLTQQTDTQYF
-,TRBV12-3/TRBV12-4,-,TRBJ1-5,TGTGCCAGCAGACCGGGACACAAACTTAATCAGCCCCAGCATTTT,CASRPGHKLNQPQHF
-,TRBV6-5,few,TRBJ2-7,TGTGCCAGCAGTTATTTCCAGGGGGGCTCCTACGAGCAGTACTTC,CASSYFQGGSYEQYF
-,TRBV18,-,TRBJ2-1,TGTGCCAGCTCAACGAGGGGGGTCTCCTACAATGAGCAGTTCTTC,CASSTRGVSYNEQFF
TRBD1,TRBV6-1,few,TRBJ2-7,TGTGCCGGTGAGAAGGGACAGGGGGGCGAGCAGTACTTC,CAGEKGQGGEQYF
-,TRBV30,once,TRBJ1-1,TGTGCCTGGAGTGCTCAGGGAAGGTTCGCTGAAGCTTTCTTT,CAWSAQGRFAEAFF
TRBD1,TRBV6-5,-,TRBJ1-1,TGTGCCAGCAGTTACCCGGACAGGGGGCTCACTGAAGCTTTCTTT,CASSYPDRGLTEAFF
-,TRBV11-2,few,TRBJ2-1,TGTGCCAGCAGCTTGAGGAGTCCGGGACGATTGACCTACAATGAGCAGTTCTTC,CASSLRSPGRLTYNEQFF
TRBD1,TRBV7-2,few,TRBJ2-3,TGTGCCAGCAGCTTAAGGACAGGGGCGGCAGATACGCAGTATTTT,CASSLRTGAADTQYF
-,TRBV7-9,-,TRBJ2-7,TGTGCCAGCAGCTTAAGCGGGACATGGTTAACCTACGAGCAGTACTTC,CASSLSGTWLTYEQYF
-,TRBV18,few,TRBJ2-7,TGTGCCAGCTCGCTGCAGGAGTCCTACGAGCAGTACTTC,CASSLQESYEQYF
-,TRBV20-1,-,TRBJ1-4,TGCAGTGCTAGAGATTCCAGGGACCCTAATGAAAAACTGTCTTTT,CSARDSRDPNEKLSF
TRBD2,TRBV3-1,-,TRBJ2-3,TGTGCCAGCAGCCAATACCTAGCGGGAGTCTCCACACGCACAGATACGCAGTATTTT,CASSQYLAGVSTRTDTQYF
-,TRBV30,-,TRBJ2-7,TGTGCCTGGACCCGGGGCCTATCCTACGAGCAGTACTTC,CAWTRGLSYEQYF
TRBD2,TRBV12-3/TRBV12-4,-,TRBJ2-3,TGTGCCAGCAGTCCCCGCGGGGGGACGGGAGATACGCAGTATTTT,CASSPRGGTGDTQYF
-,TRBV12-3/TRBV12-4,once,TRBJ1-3,TGTGCCAGCAGATCCCATAGGGCTGCTGGAAACACCATATATTTT,CASRSHRAAGNTIYF
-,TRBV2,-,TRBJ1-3,TGTGCCAGCAGTGAAGCGGGTAAAACCCTCTCTGGAAACACCATATATTTT,CASSEAGKTLSGNTIYF
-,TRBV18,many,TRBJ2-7,TGTGCCAGCTCAAGTCTCGACGAGCAGTACTTC,CASSSLDEQYF